This T cell receptor beta chain came from a study of cytomegalovirus exposure and HLA in healthy donors. PCR involved 60 Vbeta and 13 Jbeta primers. Libraries were prepared by immunoSEQ multiplex PCR; TCRdb keeps only in-frame clonotypes and omits some of them. Among roughly 170,000 clones listed, around four fifths were seen once. V lost 3 bases to trimming and J lost 0 bases, with 6 bases between them. The CDR3 is 14 residues long. Germline CDR1 reads SQVTM; CDR2 reads ANQGSEA. This sequence joins TRBV29-1 and TRBJ2-6, with a weak D call TRBD2 (6 bases). Sequencing input: PBMCs. This TCR came from a woman in her forties or fifties in good health and CMV-seropositive. The CDR3 nucleotides are TGCAGCGTTGAGGGAGGCTCTGGGGCCAACGTCCTGACTTTC. Amino acids: CSVEGGSGANVLTF.